This paragraph covers one T cell receptor (beta chain) sequence. Its antigen specificity is not known. Base qualities are not provided; no much larger clone lies one nucleotide away. Libraries were made using 5' RACE. Reads for this sample came from an Illumina HiSeq 2000. Template switching added a universal primer binding site, and the final cDNA carried a unique molecular identifier that allowed TCR cDNA molecules to be counted accurately. First-strand cDNA for TCR alpha and beta chains was synthesized from specific primers in the conserved constant-segment region. To control for contamination, every cDNA library carried two barcodes: a SMART-Mk sample barcode plus Illumina barcodes. TruSeq adapter sequences along with Illumina sample barcodes were introduced in two successive PCR steps. TCR alpha and beta cDNA libraries were sequenced on the Illumina HiSeq platform with custom primers. For the original study's pipeline: Raw reads were processed with MiGEC to extract unique molecular identifiers, and MiXCR was used to determine CDR3 positions. For each individual, recombination models were inferred using an EM algorithm with the repgenHMM and IGoR tools. Shared clonotype analysis was performed with the tcR package in R, normalizing sharing by the product of cloneset sizes. Out-of-frame nonproductive sequences were analyzed to study raw recombination free of thymic and clonal selection effects. Through fastp at Q25 and MiXCR, TCRdb rebuilt clones from the public reads, retaining in-frame beta chains. Here each entry gathers all rows of one CDR3 protein and keeps the most common genes and DNA. These V and J calls derive from TCRdb rather than the authors' analysis. This sample lists under 800,000 distinct CDR3 sequences; around 20% were detected once. Of the sample, 4% to 5.5% falls within the top ten clones.

The entry originates in a study of identical twins (dated by TCRdb to the mid-2010s). A note on the overall study: To test whether fetal clonotypes persist, this study deep-sequenced TCR alpha and beta repertoires from monozygotic twins, from unrelated adults of various ages, and from cord blood. To rule out contamination, the twin experiments were replicated at different times with different library preparation protocols. On the study overall, not on this receptor specifically: Compared with coincidental sharing between unrelated individuals, an excess of low generation-probability sequences was observed among out-of-frame TCR alpha sequences shared between twins. In monozygotic twins, recombination models systematically underestimated out-of-frame TCR alpha sharing, but the models matched the sharing seen between unrelated individuals. Conclusions relied on cross-sectional statistical analysis, since the same donors could not be followed over many years. The excess sharing between twins in beta out-of-frame sequences was weaker because fewer shared sequences reduced the signal-to-noise ratio. Invariant T cells such as MAIT and iNKT could partly confound zero-insertion analyses, though diverse VJ usage argued against this for most clonotypes. Abundant cord blood beta clonotypes had fewer insertions, young adult naive repertoires showed a similar but weaker trend, and memory repertoires showed no such trend.

Every donor was a healthy Caucasian. The twin cohort comprised three pairs of female monozygotic twins, all aged roughly 18 to 30 years. RNA for TCR libraries was isolated from peripheral blood mononuclear cells. After removal of 7 bases from V and 5 bases from J, the junction retains 8 bases not matched to a gene. The germline V gene (reference sequence) supplies CDR1 LNHDA and CDR2 SQIVND. The cysteine opens and the phenylalanine closes a CDR3 of 15 amino acids. Left in the record is the CDR3 DNA by itself, 45 bases read in frame from the first base. These same records also appear under a second study, on T cells expressing NK-cell markers. As that second study puts it: TCR beta-chain repertoires were profiled in sorted CD3+CD56+NKG2C+, CD3+CD56+NKG2C- and CD3+CD56-NKG2C+ T-cell subsets from fewer than 10 donors. Among the eight sequenced donors, seven were HCMV-seropositive and one was HCMV-seronegative. In several experiments an anti-gammadeltaTCR antibody was added to restrict sorting to alphabetaTCR-expressing T cells. For about 6 donors, the dominant CD3+CD56+NKG2C+ clonotypes were among the top 10 CD8+ clonotypes and accounted for roughly 1.0-8% of CD8+ T cells. Those dominant clonotypes were again the most abundant among CD3+CD56-NKG2C+ cells in several donors, at roughly 25-60.1%. Whether the expanded NKG2C-expressing T cell clones were specific for HCMV antigens remained unclear. The study sequenced eight donors, all healthy volunteers chosen at random: three men and five women. To determine HCMV serostatus, a commercial ELISA kit was used to detect HCMV-specific IgG in serum. Bulk peripheral blood T-cell repertoires were additionally sequenced from unsorted PBMC for over 5 donors. Reads were demultiplexed and grouped by UMI with MIGEC, and clonotypes were assembled and quantified with MiTCR. To exclude erroneous sequences, only TCR cDNA sequences supported by at least two reads were retained. The tcR package was used for downstream repertoire analysis, with clonotypes matched between fractions based on CDR3 nucleotide sequence plus V segment. Antigen specificity was annotated against VDJdb with VDJmatch, allowing one amino acid substitution in CDR3.

The receptor's source is a young woman in good health. The rearrangement joined TRBV19 to TRBJ1-6; 7 middle bases align to TRBD1. Sequencing was performed on PBMCs. The nucleotide sequence reads TGTGCCAGTACTTCACAGGGGACGAATAATTCACCCCTCCACTTT. Translated, this is CASTSQGTNNSPLHF. Beyond the CDR3, the reference TRBV19 and TRBJ1-6 genes provide the residues; the full variable domain reads: DGGITQSPKYLFRKEGQNVTLSCEQNLNHDAMYWYRQDPGQGLRLIYYSQIVNDFQKGDIAEGYSVSREKKESFPLTVTSAQKNPTAFYLCASTSQGTNNSPLHFGNGTRLTVT.